Listed below are T cell receptor beta chains from one sample, sequenced in a study of identifying expanded T cells in peripheral blood. Repertoires were generated with immunoSEQ multiplex PCR, while TCRdb's copy carries only in-frame clones and drops some. The sample carries 70,000 or so clones, 85% to 90% recorded once. The specimen sequenced was blood. Receptors originate from a person between 18 and 75 years old in good health. Each CDR3 is given with its conserved first and last residue. Each record gives: CDR3 protein, CDR3 DNA, J gene, V gene, clone size, D gene. A D gene is named only where the DNA matches it firmly. Some rows have no size entry. The others give once, few or many, or a class for an expanded clone.

CDR3 protein: CASSLPGQLFF; CDR3 DNA: TGTGCCAGCAGTCTACCGGGACAACTGTTTTTT; J gene: TRBJ1-4; V gene: TRBV28; clone size: NA; D gene: NA
CDR3 protein: CAITTGTLNYGYTF; CDR3 DNA: TGTGCCATAACTACCGGGACATTAAACTATGGCTACACCTTC; J gene: TRBJ1-2; V gene: TRBV6-6; clone size: NA; D gene: NA
CDR3 protein: CAWRDRLGTGQYEQYF; CDR3 DNA: TGTGCCTGGAGGGATCGTCTAGGGACAGGTCAATACGAGCAGTACTTC; J gene: TRBJ2-7; V gene: TRBV30; clone size: NA; D gene: TRBD1
CDR3 protein: CASSLERVAGELFF; CDR3 DNA: TGTGCCAGCAGCTTAGAACGAGTGGCCGGGGAGCTGTTTTTT; J gene: TRBJ2-2; V gene: TRBV11-3; clone size: NA; D gene: NA
CDR3 protein: CASSLSGIDEQFF; CDR3 DNA: TGCGCCAGCAGCTTGTCGGGGATCGATGAGCAGTTCTTC; J gene: TRBJ2-1; V gene: TRBV5-1; clone size: NA; D gene: NA
CDR3 protein: CASSSLAGDTQYF; CDR3 DNA: TGTGCCAGCAGCTCCTTAGCGGGGGATACGCAGTATTTT; J gene: TRBJ2-3; V gene: TRBV5-4; clone size: once; D gene: TRBD2
CDR3 protein: CASSFWDYRYADTQYF; CDR3 DNA: TGTGCCAGCAGTTTTTGGGACTACCGTTATGCAGATACGCAGTATTTT; J gene: TRBJ2-3; V gene: TRBV28; clone size: few; D gene: TRBD2
CDR3 protein: CASSLSAGPQETQYF; CDR3 DNA: TGTGCCAGCAGCTTATCGGCTGGACCCCAAGAGACCCAGTACTTC; J gene: TRBJ2-5; V gene: TRBV7-6; clone size: NA; D gene: NA
CDR3 protein: CASSLTSGSSYNEQFF; CDR3 DNA: TGCGCCAGCAGCCTTACTAGCGGGAGCTCCTACAATGAGCAGTTCTTC; J gene: TRBJ2-1; V gene: TRBV5-1; clone size: NA; D gene: TRBD2
CDR3 protein: CASSRAMNQPQHF; CDR3 DNA: TGTGCCAGCAGTCGGGCCATGAATCAGCCCCAGCATTTT; J gene: TRBJ1-5; V gene: TRBV6-6; clone size: NA; D gene: NA
CDR3 protein: CAIIAGDSSYNEQFF; CDR3 DNA: TGTGCCATCATAGCGGGGGATAGCTCCTACAATGAGCAGTTCTTC; J gene: TRBJ2-1; V gene: TRBV6-6; clone size: once; D gene: TRBD2
CDR3 protein: CASTLPTDSYEQYF; CDR3 DNA: TGTGCCAGCACCCTCCCGACGGACTCCTACGAGCAGTACTTC; J gene: TRBJ2-7; V gene: TRBV7-2; clone size: NA; D gene: NA